One and the same sample provided the 27 T cell receptor beta chains below, sequenced in a study of graft-versus-host responses after intestinal transplantation. The antigens for these receptors are not known. This table comes from immunoSEQ multiplex PCR, and its TCRdb copy is limited to in-frame clones, with some not included. The sample carries 100,000 or so clones, approximately 94% recorded once. The sequencing here drew on unstimulated CD8+ T cells sorted from spleen or lymph node cells, taken before intestinal transplant. The receptors stem from a human donor who received an intestinal transplant.

This chain links TRBV27 with TRBJ2-1; D is perhaps TRBD2 (6 bases). The CDR3 is made up of 15 amino acids. V lost 4 bases and J 2 bases, leaving 12 bases between the germline ends. Germline CDR1 reads MNHEY; CDR2 reads SMNVEV (reference sequence). CDR3 amino acids: CASSWMGGTYNEQFF. In DNA, the CDR3 is TGTGCCAGCAGTTGGATGGGGGGAACCTACAATGAGCAGTTCTTC.

The chain couples TRBV7-9 to TRBJ2-3; 8 positions agree with TRBD2. The germline gives CDR1 SEHNR, CDR2 FQNEAQ (reference sequence). The CDR3 extends over 17 amino acids. The V and J ends lost 0 bases and 3 bases, in that order; junction bases with no gene match: 8. Here the CDR3 reads CASSLAPAGERTDTQYF. DNA of the CDR3: TGTGCCAGCAGCTTAGCGCCAGCGGGGGAGAGAACAGATACGCAGTATTTT.

V usage is TRBV27 and J usage is TRBJ2-5, with 9 bases matching TRBD1. Germline V lookup: CDR1 MNHEY, CDR2 SMNVEV (reference sequence). This CDR3 contains 13 residues. Trimming removed 7 bases from V and 1 base from J; junction bases left unmatched: 1. CDR3 region: CASKGQGQETQYF. Here the CDR3 DNA reads TGTGCCAGCAAGGGACAGGGCCAAGAGACCCAGTACTTC.

The chain recombines TRBV29-1 with TRBJ2-7; weak D call: TRBD2 (6 bases). The CDR3 loop spans 13 amino acids. V was clipped by 4 bases and J by 2 bases, with 12 bases between them. CDR1 SQVTM and CDR2 ANQGSEA come from the germline V gene. CDR3: CSVGLGLPYEQYF. The CDR3 region has the DNA TGCAGCGTTGGGCTTGGACTACCCTACGAGCAGTACTTC.

The gene calls are TRBV7-9 and TRBJ2-1, with 10 nucleotides matching TRBD1. The germline V gene encodes CDR1 SEHNR and CDR2 FQNEAQ (reference sequence). The CDR3 consists of 16 residues. V dropped 5 bases and J dropped 0; count of bases not matched to a gene: 4. CDR3 in DNA: TGTGCCAGCAGCGGAGGGACAGGGGACTCCTACAATGAGCAGTTCTTC. This encodes CASSGGTGDSYNEQFF.

V is TRBV29-1 and J is TRBJ2-7, with 11 positions matching TRBD1. CDR1 and CDR2 (germline): SQVTM, ANQGSEA. The CDR3 totals 16 residues. The V segment lost 3 bases and the J segment 2 bases; nucleotides outside the gene matches: 9. The CDR3 DNA reads TGCAGCGTTGAGACAGCCGGGACAGGGGGTACCTACGAGCAGTACTTC. It is translated as CSVETAGTGGTYEQYF.

The table lists this clone with a count of one. The rearrangement links TRBV5-1 to TRBJ2-2; TRBD2 matches 7 bases. With V trimmed by 9 bases and J by 1 base, 9 bases remained unmatched. The CDR3 has 15 amino acids. Germline V gene data show CDR1 as SGHRS and CDR2 as YFSETQ. CDR3: CATRSGLQNTGELFF. In nucleotides, the CDR3 is TGCGCCACTAGGTCGGGACTACAGAACACCGGGGAGCTGTTTTTT.

The chain couples TRBV7-9 to TRBJ2-1, with unresolved D. This CDR3 contains 16 residues. Trimming took off 2 bases at V and 1 base at J, with 12 bases between the two ends. Looked up from germline, CDR1 is SEHNR and CDR2 is FQNEAQ (reference sequence). The CDR3 DNA reads as TGTGCCAGCAGCTTAATCCCGACCGGGTCCTACAATGAGCAGTTCTTC. This codes for CASSLIPTGSYNEQFF.

This chain links TRBV13 with TRBJ2-1, with 11 bases identical to TRBD1. CDR3 length: 15 residues. The V segment lost 8 bases and the J segment 6 bases; nucleotides outside the gene matches: 9. Germline loops: CDR1 PRHDT, CDR2 FYEKMQ (reference sequence). The CDR3 DNA reads as TGTGCCAGCGAATACGGGGACAGGGGGGGCAATGAGCAGTTCTTC. It translates to CASEYGDRGGNEQFF.

The gene calls are TRBV27 and TRBJ1-1; D may be TRBD1 (6 bases). V lost 6 bases and J 1 base, leaving 18 bases between the germline ends. This CDR3 has 16 residues. Germline CDR1 is MNHEY and CDR2 is SMNVEV (reference sequence). In nucleotides, the CDR3 is TGTGCCAGCAGCGTCCTAGGGGGAATGGGGAACACTGAAGCTTTCTTT. Amino acid sequence: CASSVLGGMGNTEAFF.

This rearrangement joins TRBV6-5 to TRBJ2-1, with 9 positions matching TRBD2. The CDR3 is 14 residues long. In germline, CDR1 is MNHEY, CDR2 SVGAGI. Trimming took 5 bases from V and 8 from J; bases not matched to a gene: 7. The CDR3: CASSRGLASDEQFF. In DNA, the CDR3 is TGTGCCAGCAGTCGGGGACTAGCATCCGATGAGCAGTTCTTC.

The table lists this clone with a few counts. CDR3 amino acids: CASKGGQNYGYTF. DNA of the CDR3: TGTGCCAGCAAAGGAGGGCAGAACTATGGCTACACCTTC. The chain employs TRBV2 and TRBJ1-2; no definite D call. Germline loops: CDR1 SNHLY, CDR2 FYNNEI. The ends were cut back, 7 bases at V and 2 bases at J, with 11 bases in the middle. The CDR3 is made up of 13 amino acids.

A word on this clone: This CDR3 is missing its conserved last phenylalanine or tryptophan, likely due to a read error. The gene calls are TRBV30 and TRBJ1-2; perhaps TRBD1 as D (5 bases). Germline-derived CDR1 and CDR2 are GTSNPN and SVGIG (reference sequence). The CDR3 totals 12 residues. V lost 3 bases and J 4 bases, leaving 9 bases between the germline ends. The CDR3 protein is CAWRTATYGYTL. As DNA, the CDR3 is TGTGCCTGGAGGACAGCCACCTATGGCTACACCCTC.

This rearrangement joins TRBV27 to TRBJ2-7; 9 bases match TRBD1. The CDR3 loop spans 16 amino acids. The germline CDR1 and CDR2 sequences are MNHEY and SMNVEV (reference sequence). V dropped 6 bases and J dropped 4; count of bases not matched to a gene: 13. CDR3 in amino acids: CASSSTLTGGMYEQYF. The CDR3 nucleotides read TGTGCCAGCAGCTCGACCTTGACAGGGGGGATGTACGAGCAGTACTTC.

The chain has TRBV5-6 and TRBJ2-7; D ambiguous. The CDR3 totals 11 residues. With 7 bases removed from V and 0 bases from J, the gap between germline ends came to 5 bases. Germline V gives CDR1 SGHDT, CDR2 YYEEEE. The CDR3 DNA reads as TGTGCCAGCGGTAGCTCCTACGAGCAGTACTTC. Protein product: CASGSSYEQYF.

V gene TRBV30 combines with J gene TRBJ2-7, with 7 bases that match TRBD1. With 2 bases clipped from V and 5 bases from J, the junction kept 12 bases outside the gene matches. The CDR3 consists of 15 residues. Germline V gives CDR1 GTSNPN, CDR2 SVGIG (reference sequence). The CDR3 DNA reads as TGTGCCTGGAGTTCCGTACAGGGGTATGTGGACGAGCAGTACTTC. It yields the protein CAWSSVQGYVDEQYF. The variable domain in full, completed from reference TRBV30 and TRBJ2-7, reads SQTIHQWPATLVQPVGSPLSLECTVEGTSNPNLYWYRQAAGRGLQLLFYSVGIGQISSEVPQNLSASRPQDRQFILSSKKLLLSDSGFYLCAWSSVQGYVDEQYFGPGTRLTVT.

The CDR3 loop is CASKGVGTDTQYF. CDR3 nucleotide sequence: TGTGCCAGCAAGGGGGTGGGCACAGATACGCAGTATTTT. The chain combines TRBV6-5 with TRBJ2-3, with a possible D match to TRBD1 (6 bases). The CDR3 has 13 residues. Germline V gene data show CDR1 as MNHEY and CDR2 as SVGAGI. Trimming took off 7 bases at V and 1 base at J, with 9 bases between the two ends.

The chain joins TRBV7-9 to TRBJ1-1; no firm D call. Germline values: CDR1 SEHNR, CDR2 FQNEAQ (reference sequence). The CDR3 covers 14 residues. Between the trimmed V and J ends, which lost 8 bases and 0 bases, there was a span of 13 bases. CDR3 DNA sequence: TGTGCCAGCCGGGTCTCGCATATGAACACTGAAGCTTTCTTT. Translation: CASRVSHMNTEAFF.

This chain joins TRBV19 and TRBJ2-7; TRBD2 might be the D (5 bases). V was shortened by 2 bases and J by 4 bases, with 9 bases between the two germline ends. The CDR3 length is 13 residues. Germline V lookup: CDR1 LNHDA, CDR2 SQIVND (reference sequence). In nucleotides, the CDR3 is TGTGCCAGTAGTATACCGGGAACGTACGAGCAGTACTTC. Translating gives CASSIPGTYEQYF.

V usage is TRBV30 and J usage is TRBJ2-7; D is ambiguous. This CDR3 contains 12 residues. The germline gives CDR1 GTSNPN, CDR2 SVGIG (reference sequence). V gave up 2 bases and J gave up 1 base, with 6 bases separating them. The CDR3 DNA is TGTGCCTGGAGTTACAGTTCCTACGAGCAGTACTTC. Protein product: CAWSYSSYEQYF.

The chain carries TRBV9 and TRBJ1-1, with D possibly matching TRBD1 (6 bases). Per the germline V gene, CDR1 is SGDLS and CDR2 is YYNGEE. CDR3 length equals 15 residues. Trimming took 4 bases from V and 5 from J, leaving 18 bases between them. CDR3 sequence (DNA): TGTGCCAGCAGCCCCCAAGGGGGAGGGGAAACTGAAGCTTTCTTT. Protein: CASSPQGGGETEAFF. Supplemented by reference TRBV9 and TRBJ1-1, the full variable domain reads DSGVTQTPKHLITATGQRVTLRCSPRSGDLSVYWYQQSLDQGLQFLIQYYNGEERAKGNILERFSAQQFPDLHSELNLSSLELGDSALYFCASSPQGGGETEAFFGQGTRLTVV.

As concerns this clone: Other DNA sequences within the sample encode an identical CDR3. The chain employs TRBV9 and TRBJ2-7, with 7 bases lining up with TRBD1. CDR3 length: 12 residues. The V segment lost 4 bases and the J segment 4 bases; nucleotides outside the gene matches: 2. The germline CDR1 and CDR2 sequences are SGDLS and YYNGEE. The CDR3 DNA reads as TGTGCCAGCAGCCGGGACAGTTACGAGCAGTACTTC. Encoded protein: CASSRDSYEQYF.

For the CDR3, the DNA is TGTGCCAGCCGGGACAGGTCTGCCTACGAGCAGTACTTC. This encodes CASRDRSAYEQYF. The V gene is TRBV13, the J gene TRBJ2-7, with TRBD1 matching 8 bases. Per the germline V gene, CDR1 is PRHDT and CDR2 is FYEKMQ (reference sequence). The CDR3 runs 13 residues. After removal of 8 bases from V and 2 bases from J, the junction contained 5 bases not matched to a gene.

This chain connects TRBV14 to TRBJ1-3, with no clear D. The CDR3 covers 13 residues. CDR1 is SGHDN, CDR2 FVKESK, per germline. V lost 2 bases and J lost 0, with 2 bases in between. Here the CDR3 reads CASSQYSGNTIYF. The DNA for the CDR3 is TGTGCCAGCAGCCAATACTCTGGAAACACCATATATTTT. The whole variable domain, remainder taken from reference TRBV14 and TRBJ1-3, is EAGVTQFPSHSVIEKGQTVTLRCDPISGHDNLYWYRRVMGKEIKFLLHFVKESKQDESGMPNNRFLAERTGGTYSTLKVQPAELEDSGVYFCASSQYSGNTIYFGEGSWLTVV.

The chain couples TRBV11-2 to TRBJ1-1; the match to TRBD1 covers 7 bases. In germline, CDR1 is SGHAT, CDR2 FQNNGV. J was trimmed by 3 bases and V by 6 bases; bases with no gene match: 4. CDR3 length equals 13 residues. The CDR3 coding sequence is TGTGCCAGCAGGCGACAGGGCGACACTGAAGCTTTCTTT. It encodes CASRRQGDTEAFF.

This clone appeared a single time. The chain's CDR3 is CASSLGQGAWGYTF. The DNA for the CDR3 is TGTGCCAGCAGTTTGGGACAGGGGGCGTGGGGCTACACCTTC. The chain combines TRBV27 with TRBJ1-2; TRBD1 matches 12 bases. Germline V CDR1 and CDR2: MNHEY, SMNVEV (reference sequence). The CDR3 is 14 residues long. Trimming took 3 bases from V and 8 from J; bases not matched to a gene: 4.

DNA for the CDR3: TGCGCCAGCAGCACCGGGACAGGGCTAGTCACAGATACGCAGTATTTT. The encoded protein is CASSTGTGLVTDTQYF. This chain joins TRBV5-1 and TRBJ2-3; 9 positions agree with TRBD1. Trimming at V came to 4 bases and at J to 2 bases, leaving 8 bases not matched to a gene. CDR1 and CDR2 from the germline V gene are SGHRS and YFSETQ. The length of the CDR3 is 16 residues.